This TCR beta chain was found in a study of blood T cell repertoires in COVID-19. Study context: T cells, B-cell-depleted T cells, or PBMCs provided the cDNA or gDNA that served as material.

Participants reported their clinical history, and cohort assignment relied on those reports. A note on this clone: The junction does not match germline at one end; this may be a read error.

Profiled with immunoSEQ multiplex PCR; TCRdb holds only in-frame clones, not every one. The sample shows 300,000 to 400,000 clones, around nine tenths of them seen only once. The origin of this receptor is a man aged 25 to 40 who had recovered from COVID-19. The sample consisted of PBMCs or T cells enriched from blood (not recorded which).

The CDR3: CAGTDTQYF. DNA of the CDR3: TGCGCAGGCACAGATACGCAGTATTTT. This chain connects TRBV7-9 to TRBJ2-3; no clear D gene. CDR3 size: 9 residues. CDR1 is SEHNR and CDR2 is FQNEAQ in the germline V gene (reference sequence).